This T cell receptor (beta chain) stems from a study of blood T cell repertoires in COVID-19. Whole-study context: Sites in the United States, Italy and Spain provided acute and convalescent COVID-19 samples. T cells, B-cell-depleted T cells, or PBMCs supplied cDNA or gDNA.

Germline CDR1 is MNHEY and CDR2 is SVGAGI. The V segment lost 4 bases and the J segment 0 bases; nucleotides outside the gene matches: 7. This CDR3 region has 16 residues. Authors' processing steps: Reference gene primer amplification yielded estimated nucleated cell counts. Repertoires were generated with immunoSEQ multiplex PCR, while TCRdb's copy carries only in-frame clones and drops some. The DNA was the basis for D and trimming; V, J and clone size are from that table. The sample includes tens of thousands of clones, approximately 82% of them seen just once. Sequencing was carried out using peripheral blood. The chain carries TRBV6-5 and TRBJ2-3, with 7 bases fitting TRBD2. This clonotype originated in a woman of 80 years or more with acute or convalescent COVID-19. The CDR3: CASSSSISGSTDTQYF. The CDR3 DNA is TGTGCCAGCAGTTCCTCAATTAGCGGGAGCACAGATACGCAGTATTTT.